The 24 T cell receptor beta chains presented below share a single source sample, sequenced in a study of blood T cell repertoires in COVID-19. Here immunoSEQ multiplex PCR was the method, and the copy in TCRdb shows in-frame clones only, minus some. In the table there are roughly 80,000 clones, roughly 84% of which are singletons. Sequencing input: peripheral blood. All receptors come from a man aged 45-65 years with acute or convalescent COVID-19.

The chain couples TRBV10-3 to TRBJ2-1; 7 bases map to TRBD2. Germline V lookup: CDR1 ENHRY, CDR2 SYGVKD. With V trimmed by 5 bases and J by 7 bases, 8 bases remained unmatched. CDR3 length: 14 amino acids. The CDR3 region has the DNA TGTGCCATCAGTCAAGGCGGGAGTGGTAATGAGCAGTTCTTC. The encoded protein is CAISQGGSGNEQFF.

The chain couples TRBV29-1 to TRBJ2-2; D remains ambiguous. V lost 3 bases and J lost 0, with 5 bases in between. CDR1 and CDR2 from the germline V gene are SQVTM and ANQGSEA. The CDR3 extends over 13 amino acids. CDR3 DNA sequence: TGCAGCGTTGAGAGCTCGAACACCGGGGAGCTGTTTTTT. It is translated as CSVESSNTGELFF.

The CDR3 sequence: CASSEGLTGNQPQHF. The CDR3 DNA reads TGTGCCAGCAGTGAGGGACTCACGGGGAATCAGCCCCAGCATTTT. The rearrangement joins TRBV6-1 to TRBJ1-5; D is perhaps TRBD1 (5 bases). The CDR3 is made up of 15 amino acids. Per the germline V gene, CDR1 is MNHNS and CDR2 is SASEGT. The germline V and J ends were trimmed by 3 bases and 4 bases, with 13 bases remaining between them.

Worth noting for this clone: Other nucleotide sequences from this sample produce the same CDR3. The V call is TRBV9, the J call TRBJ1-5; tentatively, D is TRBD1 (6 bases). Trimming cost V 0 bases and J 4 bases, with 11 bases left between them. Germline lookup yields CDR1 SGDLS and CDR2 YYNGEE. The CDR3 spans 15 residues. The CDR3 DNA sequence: TGTGCCAGCAGCGTAGGGGGGCGGTCAAATCAGCCCCAGCATTTT. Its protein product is CASSVGGRSNQPQHF.

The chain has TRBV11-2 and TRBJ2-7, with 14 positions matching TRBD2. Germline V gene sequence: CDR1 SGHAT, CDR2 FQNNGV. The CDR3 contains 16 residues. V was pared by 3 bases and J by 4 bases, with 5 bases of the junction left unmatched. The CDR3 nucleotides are TGTGCCAGCAGCTTGGGACTAGCGGGAGTAGGGTACGAGCAGTACTTC. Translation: CASSLGLAGVGYEQYF.

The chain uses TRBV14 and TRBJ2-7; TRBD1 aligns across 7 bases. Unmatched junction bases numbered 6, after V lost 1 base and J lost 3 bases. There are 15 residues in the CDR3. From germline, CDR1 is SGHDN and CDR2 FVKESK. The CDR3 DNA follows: TGTGCCAGCAGCCAAGGAAGACAGGGAGTCTACGAGCAGTACTTC. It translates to CASSQGRQGVYEQYF.

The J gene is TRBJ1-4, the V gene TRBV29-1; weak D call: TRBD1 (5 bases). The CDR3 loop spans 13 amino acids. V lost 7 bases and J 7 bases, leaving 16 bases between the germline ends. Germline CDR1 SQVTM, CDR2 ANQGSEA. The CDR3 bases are TGCAGCGCCTCGGGGGGAGGTGGTGAAAAACTGTTTTTT. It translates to CSASGGGGEKLFF.

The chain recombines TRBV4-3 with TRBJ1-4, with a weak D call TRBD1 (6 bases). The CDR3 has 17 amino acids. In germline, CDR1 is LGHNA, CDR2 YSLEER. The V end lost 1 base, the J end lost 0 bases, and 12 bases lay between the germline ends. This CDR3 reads CASSQASAGATNEKLFF. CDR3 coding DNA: TGCGCCAGCAGCCAAGCTTCCGCAGGGGCAACTAATGAAAAACTGTTTTTT.

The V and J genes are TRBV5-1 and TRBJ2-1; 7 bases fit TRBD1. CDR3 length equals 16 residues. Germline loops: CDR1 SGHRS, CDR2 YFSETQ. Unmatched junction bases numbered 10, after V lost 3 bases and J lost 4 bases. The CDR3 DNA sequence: TGCGCCAGCAGCTCCATCCGGGACAGCTTATACAATGAGCAGTTCTTC. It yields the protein CASSSIRDSLYNEQFF.

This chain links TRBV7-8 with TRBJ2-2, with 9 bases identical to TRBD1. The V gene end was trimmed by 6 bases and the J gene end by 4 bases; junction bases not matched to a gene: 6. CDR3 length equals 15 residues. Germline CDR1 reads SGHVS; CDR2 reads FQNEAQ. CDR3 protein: CASREGQGITGELFF. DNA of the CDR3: TGTGCCAGCAGAGAGGGACAGGGTATCACCGGGGAGCTGTTTTTT.

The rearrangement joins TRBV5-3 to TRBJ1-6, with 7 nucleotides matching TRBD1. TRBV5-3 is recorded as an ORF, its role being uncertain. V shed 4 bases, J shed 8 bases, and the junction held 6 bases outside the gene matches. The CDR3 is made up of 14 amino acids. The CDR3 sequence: CARSQKDRDSPLHF. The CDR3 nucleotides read TGTGCCAGAAGCCAAAAAGACAGGGATTCACCCCTCCACTTT.

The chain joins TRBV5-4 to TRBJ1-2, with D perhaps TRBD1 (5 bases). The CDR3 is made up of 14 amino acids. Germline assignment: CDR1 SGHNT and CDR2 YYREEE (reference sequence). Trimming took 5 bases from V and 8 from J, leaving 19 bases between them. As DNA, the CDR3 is TGTGCCAGCAGTCTCGCTCTGGGGGGAAACGGCTACACCTTC. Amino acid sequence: CASSLALGGNGYTF.

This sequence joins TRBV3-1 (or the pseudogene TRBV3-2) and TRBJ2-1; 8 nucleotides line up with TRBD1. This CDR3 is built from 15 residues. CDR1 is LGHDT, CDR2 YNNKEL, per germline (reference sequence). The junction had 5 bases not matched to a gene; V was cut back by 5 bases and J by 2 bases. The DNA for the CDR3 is TGTGCCAGCAGCGTAGACAGGGGCCCCTACAATGAGCAGTTCTTC. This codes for CASSVDRGPYNEQFF.

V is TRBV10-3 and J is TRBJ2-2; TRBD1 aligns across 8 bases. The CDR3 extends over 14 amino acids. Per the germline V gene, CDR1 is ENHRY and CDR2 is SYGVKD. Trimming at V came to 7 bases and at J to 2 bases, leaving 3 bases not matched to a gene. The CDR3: CAITGQDNTGELFF. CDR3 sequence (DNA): TGTGCCATCACGGGACAGGACAACACCGGGGAGCTGTTTTTT.

The CDR3 DNA reads as TGTGCCACCAGTGAATCCGGGACAGGGCACCAACACGAGCAGTTCTTC. Translating it yields CATSESGTGHQHEQFF. The V and J genes are TRBV24-1 and TRBJ2-1; TRBD1 agrees at 9 bases. Per germline, CDR1 KGHDR and CDR2 SFDVKD. Trimming took 4 bases from V and 10 from J; bases not matched to a gene: 13. The CDR3 is 16 residues long.

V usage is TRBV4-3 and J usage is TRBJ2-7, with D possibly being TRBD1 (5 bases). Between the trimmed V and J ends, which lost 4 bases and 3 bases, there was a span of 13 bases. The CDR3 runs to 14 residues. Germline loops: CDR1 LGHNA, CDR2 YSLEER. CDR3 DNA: TGCGCCAGCAGCCTGGACAAGCAGCACTACGAGCAGTACTTC. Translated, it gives CASSLDKQHYEQYF.

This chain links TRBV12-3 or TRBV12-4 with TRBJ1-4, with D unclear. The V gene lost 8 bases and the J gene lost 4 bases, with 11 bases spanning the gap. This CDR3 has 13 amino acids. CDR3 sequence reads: CASCPASNEKLFF. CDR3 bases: TGTGCCAGCTGCCCTGCGAGTAATGAAAAACTGTTTTTT.

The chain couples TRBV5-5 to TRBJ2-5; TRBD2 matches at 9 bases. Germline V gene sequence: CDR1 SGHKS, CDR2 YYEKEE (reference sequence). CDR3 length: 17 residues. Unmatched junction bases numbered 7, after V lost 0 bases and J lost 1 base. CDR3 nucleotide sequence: TGTGCCAGCAGCTTGGGGGCGGTAGCGGGGGTCCAAGAGACCCAGTACTTC. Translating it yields CASSLGAVAGVQETQYF.

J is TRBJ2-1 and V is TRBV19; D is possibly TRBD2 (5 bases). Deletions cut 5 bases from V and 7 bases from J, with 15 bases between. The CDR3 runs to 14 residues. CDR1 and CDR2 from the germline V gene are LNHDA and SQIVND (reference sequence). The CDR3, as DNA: TGTGCCAGTAGTTATCCTGTGGGCGGGAATGAGCAGTTCTTC. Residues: CASSYPVGGNEQFF.

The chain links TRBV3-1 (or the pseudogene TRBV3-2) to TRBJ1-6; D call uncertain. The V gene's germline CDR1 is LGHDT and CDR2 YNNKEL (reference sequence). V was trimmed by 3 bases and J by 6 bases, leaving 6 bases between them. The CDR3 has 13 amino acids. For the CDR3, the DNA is TGTGCCAGCAGCCACACAGTTAATTCACCCCTCCACTTT. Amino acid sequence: CASSHTVNSPLHF.

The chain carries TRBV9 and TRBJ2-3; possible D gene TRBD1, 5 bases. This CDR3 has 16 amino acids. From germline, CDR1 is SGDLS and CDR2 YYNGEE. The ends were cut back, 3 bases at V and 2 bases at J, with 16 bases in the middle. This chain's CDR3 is CASSEGTGAYTDTQYF. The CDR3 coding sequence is TGTGCCAGCAGCGAGGGTACTGGGGCGTACACAGATACGCAGTATTTT. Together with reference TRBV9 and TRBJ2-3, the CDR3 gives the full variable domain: DSGVTQTPKHLITATGQRVTLRCSPRSGDLSVYWYQQSLDQGLQFLIQYYNGEERAKGNILERFSAQQFPDLHSELNLSSLELGDSALYFCASSEGTGAYTDTQYFGPGTRLTVL.

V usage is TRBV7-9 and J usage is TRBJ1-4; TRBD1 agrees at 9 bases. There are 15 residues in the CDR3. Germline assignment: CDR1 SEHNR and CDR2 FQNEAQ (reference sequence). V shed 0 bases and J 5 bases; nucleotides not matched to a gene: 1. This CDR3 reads CASSLAGQGNEKLFF. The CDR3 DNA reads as TGTGCCAGCAGCTTAGCAGGACAGGGGAATGAAAAACTGTTTTTT.

This CDR3 is CASSAIPGQGISYEQYF. For the CDR3, the DNA is TGTGCCAGCAGTGCAATCCCTGGACAGGGAATATCCTACGAGCAGTACTTC. V is TRBV6-1 and J is TRBJ2-7, with 8 bases identical to TRBD1. Germline CDR1 reads MNHNS; CDR2 reads SASEGT. The CDR3 has 17 amino acids. V gave up 4 bases and J gave up 1 base; unmatched junction bases: 12.

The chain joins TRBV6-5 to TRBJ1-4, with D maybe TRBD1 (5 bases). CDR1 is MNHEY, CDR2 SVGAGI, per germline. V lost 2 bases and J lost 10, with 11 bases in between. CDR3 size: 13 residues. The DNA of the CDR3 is TGTGCCAGCAGTTACGCAGGGATCGGAAAACTGTTTTTT. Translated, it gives CASSYAGIGKLFF.